The next 32 T cell receptor beta chains were all read from a single sample in a study of regulatory T cells in long-lasting Graves disease. The time point denotes: persistent/refractory GD, antithyroid drugs over 5 years with positive TRAb. The TCR library was made from RNA that had been extracted from PBMCs in TRIzol. Both iRepertoire HTBI primers and Arm-PCR of CDR3 regions were used to build the TCR beta libraries. TCRdb reprocessed the multiplex PCR reads via MiXCR and lists one record per CDR3 protein. The repertoire consists of about 290,000 distinct CDR3 sequences, with under 25% occurring once and the leading ten covering about 61%. The sequencing used peripheral blood mononuclear cells (PBMCs), collected when the disease was refractory, from a patient treated with antithyroid drugs. Every receptor here comes from a female donor with Graves disease.

The chain has TRBV7-2 and TRBJ2-7; maybe TRBD1 (5 bases). Trimming took 4 bases from V and 2 from J, leaving 12 bases between them. Germline V gene sequence: CDR1 SGHTA, CDR2 FQGNSA. The CDR3 spans 14 residues. CDR3 sequence reads: CASSWAVDTYEQYF. As DNA, the CDR3 is TGTGCCAGCAGCTGGGCTGTGGACACCTACGAGCAGTACTTC.

Many counts were recorded for this clonotype. The rearrangement uses TRBV12-3 or TRBV12-4 and TRBJ2-2; D may be TRBD1 (6 bases). The CDR3 extends over 16 amino acids. Trimming removed 6 bases from V and 7 bases from J, with 21 bases in between. Here the CDR3 DNA reads TGTGCCAGCAGGGAGACGCCCCATCGGGACAACGGGGAGCTGTTTTTT. Translating it yields CASRETPHRDNGELFF.

This clonotype has just a few counts. The chain is built from TRBV10-3 and TRBJ2-3; 7 bases align to TRBD2. The germline V gene has CDR1 ENHRY and CDR2 SYGVKD. This CDR3 region has 15 residues. V gave up 1 base and J gave up 2 bases; unmatched junction bases: 3. The CDR3 protein is CAISELAGDTDTQYF. In DNA, the CDR3 is TGTGCCATCAGTGAGTTGGCGGGGGACACAGATACGCAGTATTTT.

The genes are TRBV7-2 and TRBJ2-7; the match to TRBD1 covers 8 bases. The CDR3 has 17 amino acids. With V trimmed by 5 bases and J by 6 bases, 18 bases remained unmatched. Germline values: CDR1 SGHTA, CDR2 FQGNSA. This CDR3 reads CASSKQGIGQGSREQYF. In nucleotides, the CDR3 is TGTGCCAGCAGCAAACAGGGAATAGGACAGGGATCTCGCGAGCAGTACTTC.

This clonotype was counted ten times or more. The CDR3 bases are TGTGCCAGCACCGGGACAGCCAGTTATAGCAATCAGCCCCAGCATTTT. Translating it yields CASTGTASYSNQPQHF. The chain is built from TRBV6-1 and TRBJ1-5; 7 positions match TRBD1. This CDR3 comprises 16 residues. After removal of 7 bases from V and 0 bases from J, the junction contained 9 bases not matched to a gene. Germline V gene data show CDR1 as MNHNS and CDR2 as SASEGT.

This clonotype occurred a few times. The chain couples TRBV4-3 to TRBJ2-1; either TRBD1 or TRBD2 may fit D (5 bases each). V was cut by 0 bases and J by 3 bases, with 12 bases left in between. The germline gives CDR1 LGHNA, CDR2 YSLEER. The CDR3 has 16 amino acids. CDR3 loop: CASSQDWGSVYNEQFF. In DNA form, the CDR3 reads TGCGCCAGCAGCCAAGATTGGGGGAGCGTCTACAATGAGCAGTTCTTC.

Many counts were recorded for this clonotype. J is TRBJ1-2 and V is TRBV20-1, with a possible D match to TRBD1 (5 bases). Between the trimmed V and J ends, which lost 0 bases and 0 bases, there was a span of 11 bases. There are 15 residues in the CDR3. Germline loops: CDR1 DFQATT, CDR2 SNEGSKA (reference sequence). CDR3 in amino acids: CSARDPGRANYGYTF. The CDR3 DNA is TGCAGTGCTAGAGATCCAGGCAGGGCTAACTATGGCTACACCTTC.

The count of this clonotype is one. An end of the junction does not agree with germline; a read error may underlie this. The CDR3 here is CAGSQGTGGSEQYF. Written as DNA, the CDR3 is TGTGCCGGCAGCCAAGGGACAGGGGGAAGTGAGCAGTACTTC. V and J are TRBV3-1 and TRBJ2-7; the match to TRBD1 covers 11 bases. Germline CDR1 reads LGHDT; CDR2 reads YNNKEL (reference sequence). CDR3 length: 14 residues.

This clonotype occurred a few times. The J gene is TRBJ1-5, the V gene TRBV28, with D possibly TRBD1 on 5 matching bases. Trimming removed 10 bases from V and 1 base from J, with 17 bases in between. The CDR3 has 15 residues. CDR1 and CDR2 from the germline V gene are MDHEN and SYDVKM. The CDR3 spells CANRLPWDSNQPQHF. The CDR3 nucleotides read TGTGCCAACAGACTGCCATGGGACAGCAATCAGCCCCAGCATTTT.

In the case of this clonotype: One base away lies a much larger clone, so this may be a sequencing read error. As DNA, the CDR3 is TGTGCCAGCCGCTATAGCGGGACCCAGAACGCCGGGGAGCTGTTTTTT. Encoded protein: CASRYSGTQNAGELFF. The V and J genes are TRBV28 and TRBJ2-2; 8 nucleotides match TRBD2. Per the germline V gene, CDR1 is MDHEN and CDR2 is SYDVKM. The CDR3 runs 16 residues. Combining the CDR3 with reference TRBV28 and TRBJ2-2 gives the whole variable domain DVKVTQSSRYLVKRTGEKVFLECVQDMDHENMFWYRQDPGLGLRLIYFSYDVKMKEKGDIPEGYSVSREKKERFSLILESASTNQTSMYLCASRYSGTQNAGELFFGEGSRLTVL.

In its sample, this clonotype was seen many times. The CDR3 region is CASSSPGLGSYEQYF. The CDR3 DNA sequence: TGTGCCAGCAGTTCCCCGGGACTAGGATCCTACGAGCAGTACTTC. The chain couples TRBV6-2 or TRBV6-3 to TRBJ2-7, with 8 bases aligning to TRBD2. This CDR3 spans 15 amino acids. Trimming took 4 bases from V and 1 from J; bases not matched to a gene: 6. Germline assignment: CDR1 MNHEY and CDR2 SVGEGT.

This clonotype turned up a few times. Here the CDR3 DNA reads TGTGCCAGCAGACTTACCCCCGATGATGAAGCTTTCTTT. Amino acids: CASRLTPDDEAFF. The V gene is TRBV6-2 or TRBV6-3, the J gene TRBJ1-1; D remains ambiguous. Trimming left V 6 bases short and J 7 bases short, with 15 bases between. Germline-derived CDR1 and CDR2 are MNHEY and SVGEGT. The CDR3 runs 13 residues.

This clonotype came up many times. This sequence joins TRBV27 and TRBJ2-7; TRBD1 is a possible D gene (6 bases). This CDR3 is 14 amino acids long. V was clipped by 4 bases and J by 0 bases, with 10 bases between them. Germline V lookup: CDR1 MNHEY, CDR2 SMNVEV (reference sequence). This chain's CDR3 is CASSSSGHSYEQYF. The CDR3 nucleotides read TGTGCCAGCAGTTCCTCGGGACACTCCTACGAGCAGTACTTC.

This clonotype was detected only a few times. The V gene is TRBV20-1, the J gene TRBJ2-7, with a weak D call TRBD2 (6 bases). The V end was cut by 2 bases, the J end by 2 bases, with 13 bases between. Germline V CDR1 and CDR2: DFQATT, SNEGSKA (reference sequence). This CDR3 has 14 amino acids. The CDR3 protein is CSARSRERAYEQYF. The CDR3 bases are TGCAGTGCTAGATCCCGGGAGCGAGCCTACGAGCAGTACTTC.

This clonotype was observed a handful of times. The chain couples TRBV9 to TRBJ2-7, with D possibly TRBD1 on 5 matching bases. Trimming pared 3 bases from V and 6 bases from J, leaving 10 bases between. The CDR3 runs to 12 residues. CDR1 is SGDLS, CDR2 YYNGEE, per germline. This CDR3 reads CASSAGRGEQYF. CDR3 DNA: TGTGCCAGCAGCGCTGGAAGGGGCGAGCAGTACTTC.

The gene calls are TRBV27 and TRBJ2-7; no firm D call. V lost 5 bases and J lost 3, with 17 bases in between. CDR3 size: 15 residues. The germline gives CDR1 MNHEY, CDR2 SMNVEV (reference sequence). The CDR3 coding sequence is TGTGCCAGCAGTCCCCGCCTAGGGATCTACTACGAGCAGTACTTC. Its protein is CASSPRLGIYYEQYF.

This chain links TRBV6-1 with TRBJ2-5, with 9 bases lining up with TRBD1. J was trimmed by 4 bases and V by 4 bases; bases with no gene match: 4. CDR1 is MNHNS and CDR2 is SASEGT in the germline V gene. The CDR3 spans 14 residues. CDR3 coding DNA: TGTGCCAGCAGTGCCGGGACAGGGCGAGAGACCCAGTACTTC. Protein: CASSAGTGRETQYF.

The table lists this clonotype with a few counts. The V call is TRBV6-1, the J call TRBJ2-2, with D maybe TRBD2 (5 bases). Looked up from germline, CDR1 is MNHNS and CDR2 is SASEGT. The CDR3 extends over 17 amino acids. The ends were cut back, 5 bases at V and 6 bases at J, with 22 bases in the middle. This CDR3 is CASSLLMGRRTAGELFF. Here the CDR3 DNA reads TGTGCCAGCAGTCTCCTGATGGGGAGACGAACGGCCGGGGAGCTGTTTTTT.

This clonotype turned up a few times. V usage is TRBV9 and J usage is TRBJ1-2; a weak D match, TRBD1 (6 bases). Germline V gene lookup returns CDR1 SGDLS and CDR2 YYNGEE. Trimming removed 3 bases from V and 4 bases from J, with 10 bases in between. The CDR3 sequence is 13 residues long. The CDR3 loop reads CASSATGFYGYTF. For the CDR3, the DNA is TGTGCCAGCAGCGCAACAGGGTTCTATGGCTACACCTTC.

This rearrangement joins TRBV25-1 to TRBJ2-1; a weak D match, TRBD2 (6 bases). The CDR3 sequence is 16 residues long. V lost 7 bases to trimming and J lost 8 bases, with 24 bases between them. Germline V lookup: CDR1 MGHDK, CDR2 SYGVNS. CDR3 sequence: CASNPALEGPGDEQFF. DNA of the CDR3: TGTGCCAGCAACCCAGCACTCGAGGGGCCGGGGGATGAGCAGTTCTTC. Full variable domain (remainder filled in from reference TRBV25-1 and TRBJ2-1): EADIYQTPRYLVIGTGKKITLECSQTMGHDKMYWYQQDPGMELHLIHYSYGVNSTEKGDLSSESTVSRIRTEHFPLTLESARPSHTSQYLCASNPALEGPGDEQFFGPGTRLTVL.

This clonotype was detected only once. V is TRBV25-1 and J is TRBJ1-6; TRBD1 might be the D (6 bases). Germline CDR1 and CDR2: MGHDK and SYGVNS. With 3 bases removed from V and 8 bases from J, the gap between germline ends came to 14 bases. The CDR3 covers 15 residues. The CDR3 region is CASSDATGWDSPLHF. DNA for the CDR3: TGTGCCAGCAGTGACGCTACAGGGTGGGATTCACCCCTCCACTTT.

Ten or more counts support this clonotype. This rearrangement joins TRBV27 to TRBJ2-7; unclear D gene. The ends were cut back, 8 bases at V and 5 bases at J, with 10 bases in the middle. The germline V gene encodes CDR1 MNHEY and CDR2 SMNVEV (reference sequence). CDR3 length: 11 amino acids. CDR3 residues: CASGESDEQYF. The DNA for the CDR3 is TGTGCCAGCGGCGAATCGGACGAGCAGTACTTC.

This clonotype has a handful of counts. The J gene is TRBJ1-1, the V gene TRBV6-2 or TRBV6-3; 8 bases align to TRBD1. The ends lost 6 bases at V and 3 bases at J; junction bases unmatched: 12. Per the germline V gene, CDR1 is MNHEY and CDR2 is SVGEGT. This CDR3 is built from 16 residues. CDR3 nucleotides: TGTGCCAGCAGGCCTAAGTACAGGGGGTTGGACACTGAAGCTTTCTTT. Translated: CASRPKYRGLDTEAFF.

This clonotype has only a few counts. The chain is built from TRBV4-1 and TRBJ1-5, with D unresolved. The V end was cut by 3 bases, the J end by 0 bases, with 12 bases between. This CDR3 contains 16 residues. Germline assignment: CDR1 MGHRA and CDR2 YSYEKL. CDR3 bases: TGCGCCAGCAGCCAGGTTTACACCTATAGCAATCAGCCCCAGCATTTT. It specifies CASSQVYTYSNQPQHF.

The rearrangement joins TRBV28 to TRBJ2-3; 9 nucleotides match TRBD2. This CDR3 contains 16 residues. Germline lookup yields CDR1 MDHEN and CDR2 SYDVKM. V lost 4 bases, J lost 4 bases, and 9 bases stayed unmatched. CDR3 amino acids: CASSSPASGNADTQYF. In DNA form, the CDR3 reads TGTGCCAGCAGTTCTCCCGCTAGCGGGAACGCAGATACGCAGTATTTT.

There are many counts of this clonotype. The genes are TRBV27 and TRBJ2-4, with TRBD2 matching over 9 bases. V lost 6 bases to trimming and J lost 2 bases; unmatched junction nucleotides: 2. The length of the CDR3 is 14 residues. Germline-derived CDR1 and CDR2 are MNHEY and SMNVEV (reference sequence). CDR3 in amino acids: CASSGLAPKNIQYF. The CDR3 bases are TGTGCCAGCAGCGGACTAGCGCCCAAAAACATTCAGTACTTC.

This clonotype came up many times. The chain uses TRBV11-3 and TRBJ2-7; D possibly corresponds to TRBD2 (6 bases). V gave up 5 bases and J gave up 6 bases, with 14 bases separating them. CDR1 is SGHNT and CDR2 is YENEEA in the germline V gene. This CDR3 is 13 amino acids long. This CDR3 is CASSGGTPAEQYF. DNA for the CDR3: TGTGCCAGCAGCGGCGGGACCCCCGCCGAGCAGTACTTC.

In this sample, this clonotype turned up many times. J is TRBJ1-4 and V is TRBV7-2, with TRBD1 identical over 11 bases. The V segment lost 5 bases and the J segment 4 bases; nucleotides outside the gene matches: 6. This CDR3 is built from 16 residues. Germline values: CDR1 SGHTA, CDR2 FQGNSA. The chain's CDR3 is CASSQDRGLSNEKLFF. The CDR3, as DNA: TGTGCCAGCAGCCAGGACAGGGGGCTAAGTAATGAAAAACTGTTTTTT.

This chain links TRBV18 with TRBJ1-1, with D tentatively TRBD1 (5 bases). Per the germline V gene, CDR1 is KGHSH and CDR2 is LQKENI. The CDR3 has 14 residues. Trimming removed 0 bases at V and 4 bases at J, with 9 bases between. CDR3 sequence reads: CASSPPWGGTEAFF. The CDR3 region has the DNA TGTGCCAGCTCACCACCTTGGGGGGGCACTGAAGCTTTCTTT.

This clonotype was detected a few times. The chain carries TRBV6-2 or TRBV6-3 and TRBJ2-1; D call uncertain. Trimming left V 2 bases short and J 2 bases short, with 13 bases between. CDR1 is MNHEY and CDR2 is SVGEGT in the germline V gene. The CDR3 is made up of 16 amino acids. CDR3 sequence reads: CASSYPFPVAYNEQFF. The CDR3 DNA reads as TGTGCCAGCAGTTACCCGTTCCCGGTTGCCTACAATGAGCAGTTCTTC.

Comment on this clonotype: Sequence at one end of the junction differs from germline and may be a read error. The V and J genes are TRBV10-3 and TRBJ2-7; D possibly matches TRBD1 or TRBD2 (5 bases each). This CDR3 is built from 15 residues. Germline-derived CDR1 and CDR2 are ENHRY and SYGVKD. CDR3 residues: CTISESEVGDYEQYF. The CDR3 coding sequence is TGTACCATCAGTGAGTCTGAGGTGGGGGACTACGAGCAGTACTTC.

This clonotype showed up just a few times. As DNA, the CDR3 is TGTGCCAGCAGCTCCGCCGACAGGGGAGGTGGCTACACCTTC. This translates into CASSSADRGGGYTF. V and J are TRBV6-1 and TRBJ1-2; 8 positions match TRBD1. V shed 6 bases and J 7 bases; nucleotides not matched to a gene: 10. In germline, CDR1 is MNHNS, CDR2 SASEGT. The CDR3 is 14 amino acids.